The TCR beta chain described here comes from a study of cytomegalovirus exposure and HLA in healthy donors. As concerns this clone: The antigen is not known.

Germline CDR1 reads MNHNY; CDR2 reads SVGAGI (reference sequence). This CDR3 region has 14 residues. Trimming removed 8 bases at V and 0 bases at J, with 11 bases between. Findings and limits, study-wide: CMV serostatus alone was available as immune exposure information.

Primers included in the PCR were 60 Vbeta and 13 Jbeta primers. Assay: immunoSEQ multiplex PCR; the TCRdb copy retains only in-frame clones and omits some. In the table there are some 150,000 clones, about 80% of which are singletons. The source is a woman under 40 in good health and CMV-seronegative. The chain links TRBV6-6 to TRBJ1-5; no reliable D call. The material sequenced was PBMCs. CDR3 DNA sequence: TGTGCCAGCTCCGAGGCTGTTAGCAATCAGCCCCAGCATTTT. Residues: CASSEAVSNQPQHF.